This entry is about one T cell receptor (beta chain). Its antigen is as yet unknown. Some clones are missing from TCRdb's copy, which holds only in-frame ones; the method was immunoSEQ multiplex PCR. This table holds around 20,000 clones, 85% to 95% found once. This sample was taken from a study of graft-versus-host responses after intestinal transplantation. Overall study: Each transplant was multivisceral, liver-intestinal, or isolated intestinal. All of the recipients had induction that used anti-thymocyte globulin, then tacrolimus and steroids for three to four years. Study results and limitations: Present in recipient marrow, GvH clones included some that appeared first in ileum or blood.

This CDR3 spans 13 amino acids. Trimming removed 4 bases from V and 6 bases from J, with 11 bases in between. The V gene's germline CDR1 is SGDLS and CDR2 YYNGEE. The V call is TRBV9, the J call TRBJ2-1, with D unresolved. The sequenced sample was PBMCs, obtained around 270 days after intestinal transplant. This clonotype was sampled from a human patient who received an intestinal transplant, so some T cells may come from the graft donor. This CDR3 is CASSTTSGNEQFF. CDR3 in DNA: TGTGCCAGCAGCACAACGTCGGGCAATGAGCAGTTCTTC.